This entry features one T cell receptor (beta chain) sequence. Antigen specificity is unknown. The entry originates in a study of T cell responses to AZD1222 COVID-19 vaccine. Germline V gene data show CDR1 as SNHLY and CDR2 as FYNNEI. Between the trimmed V and J ends, which lost 7 bases and 0 bases, there was a span of 12 bases. This CDR3 is 15 amino acids long. Study-wide findings and caveats: A reported finding is that nearly half of spike-specific TCRs target unmutated variant regions. Mostly white British, mostly female donors; authors suggested clonal diversity may be underestimated.

Profiling relied on immunoSEQ multiplex PCR, and the TCRdb table lists in-frame clones only, not all of them. The sample includes 150,000 or so clones, about 91% of them seen just once. This receptor was obtained from an adult in good health. The sequences come from peripheral blood, collected on day 0 of AZD1222 vaccination. The genes are TRBV2 and TRBJ2-2; unclear D gene. CDR3 coding DNA: TGTGCCAGCACCCGAACTGGCACGAACACCGGGGAGCTGTTTTTT. It yields the protein CASTRTGTNTGELFF.